The present entry profiles one T cell receptor beta chain with its context. Its antigen is still unknown. From germline, CDR1 is SGHRS and CDR2 YFSETQ. The CDR3 is made up of 14 amino acids. Trimming cost V 5 bases and J 2 bases, with 13 bases left between them. This sample is drawn from a study of cytomegalovirus exposure and HLA in healthy donors. Study findings and constraints: The authors enumerated over 150 TCR beta chains as linked to cytomegalovirus.

Here immunoSEQ multiplex PCR was the method, and the copy in TCRdb shows in-frame clones only, minus some. Among some 140,000 clones listed, about 80% were seen once. V and J are TRBV5-1 and TRBJ1-2; a possible D gene is TRBD1 (6 bases). Sequenced input: PBMCs. This receptor was taken from a man in his thirties or forties in good health and CMV-seropositive. CDR3 region: CASRNNDRNYGYTF. CDR3 sequence (DNA): TGCGCCAGCAGAAATAACGACAGGAACTATGGCTACACCTTC.